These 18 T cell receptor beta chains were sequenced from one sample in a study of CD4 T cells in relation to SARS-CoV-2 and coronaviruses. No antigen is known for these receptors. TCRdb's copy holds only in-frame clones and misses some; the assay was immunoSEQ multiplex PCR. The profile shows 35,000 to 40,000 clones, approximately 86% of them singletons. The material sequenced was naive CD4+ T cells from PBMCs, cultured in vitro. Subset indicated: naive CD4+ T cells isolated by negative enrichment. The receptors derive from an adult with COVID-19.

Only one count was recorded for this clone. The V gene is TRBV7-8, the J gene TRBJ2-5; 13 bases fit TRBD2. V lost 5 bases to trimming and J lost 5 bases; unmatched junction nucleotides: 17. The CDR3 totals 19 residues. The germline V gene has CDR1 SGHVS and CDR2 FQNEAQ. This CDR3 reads CASSEGTSGTGLGFETQYF. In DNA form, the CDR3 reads TGTGCCAGCAGCGAAGGGACTAGCGGGACGGGCCTGGGGTTCGAGACCCAGTACTTC.

The CDR3 reads CASSLEQGYGYTF. CDR3 coding DNA: TGTGCCAGCAGTTTGGAACAGGGCTATGGCTACACCTTC. This chain joins TRBV28 and TRBJ1-2; D possibly corresponds to TRBD1 (6 bases). Trimming stripped 3 bases from V and 4 bases from J, with 9 bases between. This CDR3 has 13 residues. The germline gives CDR1 MDHEN, CDR2 SYDVKM.

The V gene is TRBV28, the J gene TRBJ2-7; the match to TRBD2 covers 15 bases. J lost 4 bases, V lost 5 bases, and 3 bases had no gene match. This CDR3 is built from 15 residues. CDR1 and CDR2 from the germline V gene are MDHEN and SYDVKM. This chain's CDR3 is CASSRGTSGRYEQYF. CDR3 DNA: TGTGCCAGCAGTCGCGGGACTAGCGGGAGGTACGAGCAGTACTTC.

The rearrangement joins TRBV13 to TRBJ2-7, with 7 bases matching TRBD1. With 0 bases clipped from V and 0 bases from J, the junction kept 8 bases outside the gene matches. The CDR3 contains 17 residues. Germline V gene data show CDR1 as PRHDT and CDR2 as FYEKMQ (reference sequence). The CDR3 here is CASSLGQTGDSSYEQYF. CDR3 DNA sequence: TGTGCCAGCAGCTTAGGCCAAACAGGGGATAGCTCCTACGAGCAGTACTTC. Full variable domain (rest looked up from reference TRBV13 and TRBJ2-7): AAGVIQSPRHLIKEKRETATLKCYPIPRHDTVYWYQQGPGQDPQFLISFYEKMQSDKGSIPDRFSAQQFSDYHSELNMSSLELGDSALYFCASSLGQTGDSSYEQYFGPGTRLTVT.

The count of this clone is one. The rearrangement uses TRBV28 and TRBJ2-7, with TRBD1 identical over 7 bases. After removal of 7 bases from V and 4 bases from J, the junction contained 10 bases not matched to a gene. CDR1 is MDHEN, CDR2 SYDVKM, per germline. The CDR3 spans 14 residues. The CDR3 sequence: CASTKTGRRYEQYF. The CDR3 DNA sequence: TGTGCCAGCACCAAGACAGGGCGTAGGTACGAGCAGTACTTC. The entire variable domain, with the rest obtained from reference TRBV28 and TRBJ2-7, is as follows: DVKVTQSSRYLVKRTGEKVFLECVQDMDHENMFWYRQDPGLGLRLIYFSYDVKMKEKGDIPEGYSVSREKKERFSLILESASTNQTSMYLCASTKTGRRYEQYFGPGTRLTVT.

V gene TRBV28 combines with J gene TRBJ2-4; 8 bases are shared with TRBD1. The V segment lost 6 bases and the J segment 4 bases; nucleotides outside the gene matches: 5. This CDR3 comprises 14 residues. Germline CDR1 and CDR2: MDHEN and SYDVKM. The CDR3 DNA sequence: TGTGCCAGCAGACCATGGACAGGGAAAAACATTCAGTACTTC. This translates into CASRPWTGKNIQYF.

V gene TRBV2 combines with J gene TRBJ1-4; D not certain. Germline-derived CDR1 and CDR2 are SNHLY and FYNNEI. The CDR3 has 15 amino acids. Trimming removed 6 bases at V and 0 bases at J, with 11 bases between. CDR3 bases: TGTGCCAGCAGGGCTCCGTCTGCAACTAATGAAAAACTGTTTTTT. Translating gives CASRAPSATNEKLFF.

The CDR3 protein is CASSISGTREKLFF. Written as DNA, the CDR3 is TGTGCCAGTAGTATTTCAGGGACCCGTGAAAAACTGTTTTTT. The genes are TRBV19 and TRBJ1-4; a possible D gene is TRBD1 (5 bases). Trimming removed 3 bases from V and 7 bases from J, with 12 bases in between. Germline-derived CDR1 and CDR2 are LNHDA and SQIVND (reference sequence). CDR3 length: 14 amino acids.

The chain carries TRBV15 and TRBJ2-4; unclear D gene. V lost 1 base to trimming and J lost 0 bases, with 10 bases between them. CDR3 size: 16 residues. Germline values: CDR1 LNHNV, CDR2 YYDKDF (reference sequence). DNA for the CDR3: TGTGCCACCAGCAGAGGTACCGGTGTAGCCAAAAACATTCAGTACTTC. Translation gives CATSRGTGVAKNIQYF.

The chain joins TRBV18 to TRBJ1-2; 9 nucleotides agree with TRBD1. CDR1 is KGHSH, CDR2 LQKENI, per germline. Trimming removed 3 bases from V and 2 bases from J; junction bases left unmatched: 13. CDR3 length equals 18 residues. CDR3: CASSPTITGTGRNYGYTF. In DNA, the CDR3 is TGTGCCAGCTCACCCACAATTACCGGGACAGGGAGGAACTATGGCTACACCTTC. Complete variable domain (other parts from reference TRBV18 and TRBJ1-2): NAGVMQNPRHLVRRRGQEARLRCSPMKGHSHVYWYRQLPEEGLKFMVYLQKENIIDESGMPKERFSAEFPKEGPSILRIQQVVRGDSAAYFCASSPTITGTGRNYGYTFGSGTRLTVV.

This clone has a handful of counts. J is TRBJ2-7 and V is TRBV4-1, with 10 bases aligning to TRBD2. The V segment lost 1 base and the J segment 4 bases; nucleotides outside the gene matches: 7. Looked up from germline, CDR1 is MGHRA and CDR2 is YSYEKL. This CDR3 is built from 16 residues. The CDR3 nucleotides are TGCGCCAGCAGCCAAGCATCAGGACTAGCGGCGTACGAGCAGTACTTC. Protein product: CASSQASGLAAYEQYF.

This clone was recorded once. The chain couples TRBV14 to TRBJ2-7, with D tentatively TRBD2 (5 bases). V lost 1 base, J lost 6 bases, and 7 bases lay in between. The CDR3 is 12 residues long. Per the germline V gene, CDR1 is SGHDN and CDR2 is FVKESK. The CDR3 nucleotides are TGTGCCAGCAGCCAAGTTAGCGCCGAGCAGTACTTC. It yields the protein CASSQVSAEQYF. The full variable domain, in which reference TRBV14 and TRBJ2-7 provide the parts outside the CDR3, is EAGVTQFPSHSVIEKGQTVTLRCDPISGHDNLYWYRRVMGKEIKFLLHFVKESKQDESGMPNNRFLAERTGGTYSTLKVQPAELEDSGVYFCASSQVSAEQYFGPGTRLTVT.

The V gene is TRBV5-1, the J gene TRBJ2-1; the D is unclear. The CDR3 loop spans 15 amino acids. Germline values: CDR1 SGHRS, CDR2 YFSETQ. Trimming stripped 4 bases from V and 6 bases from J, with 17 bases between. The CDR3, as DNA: TGCGCCAGCAGCCCTCCCGCTAAAATGGGCAATGAGCAGTTCTTC. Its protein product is CASSPPAKMGNEQFF. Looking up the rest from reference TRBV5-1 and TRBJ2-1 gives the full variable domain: KAGVTQTPRYLIKTRGQQVTLSCSPISGHRSVSWYQQTPGQGLQFLFEYFSETQRNKGNFPGRFSGRQFSNSRSEMNVSTLELGDSALYLCASSPPAKMGNEQFFGPGTRLTVL.

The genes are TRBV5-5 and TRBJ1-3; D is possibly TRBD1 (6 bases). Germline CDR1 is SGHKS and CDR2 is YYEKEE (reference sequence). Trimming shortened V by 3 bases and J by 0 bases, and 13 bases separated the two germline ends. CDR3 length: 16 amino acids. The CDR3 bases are TGTGCCAGCAGCTATGCCGGGGGCAGCTCTGGAAACACCATATATTTT. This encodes CASSYAGGSSGNTIYF.

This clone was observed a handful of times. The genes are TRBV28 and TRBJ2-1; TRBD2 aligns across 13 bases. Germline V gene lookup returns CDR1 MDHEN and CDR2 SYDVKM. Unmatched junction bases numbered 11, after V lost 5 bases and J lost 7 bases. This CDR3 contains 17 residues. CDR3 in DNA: TGTGCCAGCAGTCCGCACCAACTAGCGGGAGGGGCTAATGAGCAGTTCTTC. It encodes CASSPHQLAGGANEQFF.

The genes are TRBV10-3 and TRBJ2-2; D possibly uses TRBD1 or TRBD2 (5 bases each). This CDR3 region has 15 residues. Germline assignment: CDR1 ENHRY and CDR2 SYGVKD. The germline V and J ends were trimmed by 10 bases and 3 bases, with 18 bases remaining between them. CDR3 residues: CATNLGTGYTGELFF. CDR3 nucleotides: TGTGCCACCAACCTCGGGACCGGGTACACCGGGGAGCTGTTTTTT.

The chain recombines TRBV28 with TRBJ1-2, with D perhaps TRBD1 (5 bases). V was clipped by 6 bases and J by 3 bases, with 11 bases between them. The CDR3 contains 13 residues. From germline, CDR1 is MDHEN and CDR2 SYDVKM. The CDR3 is CASRSGTDYGYTF. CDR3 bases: TGTGCCAGCAGATCCGGGACGGACTATGGCTACACCTTC.

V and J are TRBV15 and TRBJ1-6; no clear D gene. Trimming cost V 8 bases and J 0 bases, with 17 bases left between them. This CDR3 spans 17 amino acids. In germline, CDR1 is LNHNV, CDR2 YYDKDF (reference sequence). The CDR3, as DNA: TGTGCCACCGCTATGAACCGCGAGAGCTCCTATAATTCACCCCTCCACTTT. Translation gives CATAMNRESSYNSPLHF.